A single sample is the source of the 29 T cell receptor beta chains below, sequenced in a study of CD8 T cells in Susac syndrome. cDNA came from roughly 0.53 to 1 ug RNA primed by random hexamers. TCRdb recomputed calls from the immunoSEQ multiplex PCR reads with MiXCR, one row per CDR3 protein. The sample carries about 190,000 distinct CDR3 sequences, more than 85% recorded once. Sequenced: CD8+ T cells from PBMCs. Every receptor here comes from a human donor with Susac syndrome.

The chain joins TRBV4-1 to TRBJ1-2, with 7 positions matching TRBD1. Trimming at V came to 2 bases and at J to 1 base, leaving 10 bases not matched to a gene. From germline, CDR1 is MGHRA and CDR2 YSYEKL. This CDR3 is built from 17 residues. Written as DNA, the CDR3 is TGCGCCAGCAGCCAATACTTACAGGACAGGAATAACTATGGCTACACCTTC. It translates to CASSQYLQDRNNYGYTF.

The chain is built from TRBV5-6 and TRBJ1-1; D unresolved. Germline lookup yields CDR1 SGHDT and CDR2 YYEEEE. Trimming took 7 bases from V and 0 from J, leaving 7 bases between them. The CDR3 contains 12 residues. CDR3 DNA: TGTGCCAGCGGTAATGTGAACACTGAAGCTTTCTTT. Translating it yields CASGNVNTEAFF.

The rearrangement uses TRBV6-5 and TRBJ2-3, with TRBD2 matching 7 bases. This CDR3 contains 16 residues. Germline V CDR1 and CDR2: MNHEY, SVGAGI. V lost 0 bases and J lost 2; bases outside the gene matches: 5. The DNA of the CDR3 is TGTGCCAGCAGTTACTCGATCGGGGGGACCACAGATACGCAGTATTTT. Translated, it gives CASSYSIGGTTDTQYF.

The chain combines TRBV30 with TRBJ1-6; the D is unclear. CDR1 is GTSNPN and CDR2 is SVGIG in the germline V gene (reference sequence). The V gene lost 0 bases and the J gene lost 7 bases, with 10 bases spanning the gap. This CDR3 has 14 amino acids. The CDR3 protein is CAWSVGKGNSPLHF. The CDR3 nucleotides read TGTGCCTGGAGTGTAGGTAAAGGGAATTCACCCCTCCACTTT.

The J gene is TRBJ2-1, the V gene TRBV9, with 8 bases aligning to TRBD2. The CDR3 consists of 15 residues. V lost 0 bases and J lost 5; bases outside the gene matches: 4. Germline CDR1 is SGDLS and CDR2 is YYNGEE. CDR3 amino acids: CASSVGSGGNNEQFF. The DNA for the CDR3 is TGTGCCAGCAGCGTAGGGAGCGGGGGCAACAATGAGCAGTTCTTC.

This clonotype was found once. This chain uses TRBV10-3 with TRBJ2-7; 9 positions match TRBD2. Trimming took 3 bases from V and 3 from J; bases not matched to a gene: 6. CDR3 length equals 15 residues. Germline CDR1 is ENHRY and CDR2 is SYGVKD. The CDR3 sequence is CAISETLAGFYEQYF. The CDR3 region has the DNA TGTGCCATCAGTGAAACCCTAGCGGGGTTCTACGAGCAGTACTTC.

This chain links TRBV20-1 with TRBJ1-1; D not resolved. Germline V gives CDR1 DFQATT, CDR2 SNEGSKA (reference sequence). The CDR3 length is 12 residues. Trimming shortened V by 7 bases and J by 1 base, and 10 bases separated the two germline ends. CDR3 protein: CSGEAGNTEAFF. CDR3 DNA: TGCAGTGGAGAGGCCGGGAACACTGAAGCTTTCTTT.

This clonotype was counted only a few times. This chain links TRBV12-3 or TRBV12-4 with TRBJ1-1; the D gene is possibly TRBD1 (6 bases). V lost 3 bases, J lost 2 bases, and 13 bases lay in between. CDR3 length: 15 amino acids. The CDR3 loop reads CASSLDSGANTEAFF. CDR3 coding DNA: TGTGCCAGCAGTTTGGACTCAGGGGCTAACACTGAAGCTTTCTTT.

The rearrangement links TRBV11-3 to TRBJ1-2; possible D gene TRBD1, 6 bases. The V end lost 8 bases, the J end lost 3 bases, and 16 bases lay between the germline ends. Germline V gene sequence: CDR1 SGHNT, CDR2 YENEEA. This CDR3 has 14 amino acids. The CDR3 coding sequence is TGTGCCAGCCACGAGGGGGTCGCACACTATGGCTACACCTTC. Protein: CASHEGVAHYGYTF. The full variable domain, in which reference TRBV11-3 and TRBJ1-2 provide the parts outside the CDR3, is EAGVVQSPRYKIIEKKQPVAFWCNPISGHNTLYWYLQNLGQGPELLIRYENEEAVDDSQLPKDRFSAERLKGVDSTLKIQPAELGDSAVYLCASHEGVAHYGYTFGSGTRLTVV.

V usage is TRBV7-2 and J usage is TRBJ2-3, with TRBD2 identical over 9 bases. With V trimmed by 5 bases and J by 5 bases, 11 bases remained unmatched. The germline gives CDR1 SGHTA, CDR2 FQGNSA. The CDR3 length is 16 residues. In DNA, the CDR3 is TGTGCCAGCAGCCCGCTCGCGGGGGGGCCTGGAGATACGCAGTATTTT. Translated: CASSPLAGGPGDTQYF.

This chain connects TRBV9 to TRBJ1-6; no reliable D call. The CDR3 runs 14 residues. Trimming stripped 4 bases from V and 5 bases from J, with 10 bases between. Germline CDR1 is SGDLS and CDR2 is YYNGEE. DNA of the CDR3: TGTGCCAGCAGCCCGGACGGAAATAATTCACCCCTCCACTTT. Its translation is CASSPDGNNSPLHF. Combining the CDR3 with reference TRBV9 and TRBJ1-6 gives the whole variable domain DSGVTQTPKHLITATGQRVTLRCSPRSGDLSVYWYQQSLDQGLQFLIQYYNGEERAKGNILERFSAQQFPDLHSELNLSSLELGDSALYFCASSPDGNNSPLHFGNGTRLTVT.

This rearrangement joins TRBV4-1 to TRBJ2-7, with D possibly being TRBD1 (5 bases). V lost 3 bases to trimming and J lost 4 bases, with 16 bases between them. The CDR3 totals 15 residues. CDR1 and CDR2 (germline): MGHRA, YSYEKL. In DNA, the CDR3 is TGCGCCAGCAGCCAGTATCAGGGTGAATGGTACGAGCAGTACTTC. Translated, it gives CASSQYQGEWYEQYF.

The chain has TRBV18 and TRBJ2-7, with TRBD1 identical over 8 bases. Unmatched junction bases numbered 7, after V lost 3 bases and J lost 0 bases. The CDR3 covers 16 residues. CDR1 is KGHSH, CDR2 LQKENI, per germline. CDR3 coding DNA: TGTGCCAGCTCACCCGGTGTTACAGGGGGCTCCTACGAGCAGTACTTC. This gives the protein CASSPGVTGGSYEQYF.

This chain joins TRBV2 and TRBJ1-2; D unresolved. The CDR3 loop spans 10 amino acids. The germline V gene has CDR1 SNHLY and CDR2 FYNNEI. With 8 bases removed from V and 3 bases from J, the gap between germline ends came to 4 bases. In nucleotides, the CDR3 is TGTGCCAGCGTGGACTATGGCTACACCTTC. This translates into CASVDYGYTF.

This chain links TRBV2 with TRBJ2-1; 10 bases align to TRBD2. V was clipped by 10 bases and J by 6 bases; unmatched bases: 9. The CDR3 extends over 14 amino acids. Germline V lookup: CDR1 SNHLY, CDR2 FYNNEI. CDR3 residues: CATGASGSSNEQFF. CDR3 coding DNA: TGTGCCACCGGGGCTAGCGGGAGTAGCAATGAGCAGTTCTTC.

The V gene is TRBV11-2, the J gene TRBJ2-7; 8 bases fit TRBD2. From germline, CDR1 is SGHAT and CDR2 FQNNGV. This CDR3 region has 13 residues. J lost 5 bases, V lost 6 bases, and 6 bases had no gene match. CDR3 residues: CASRHPGGHEQYF. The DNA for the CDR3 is TGTGCCAGCAGACACCCGGGGGGGCACGAGCAGTACTTC.

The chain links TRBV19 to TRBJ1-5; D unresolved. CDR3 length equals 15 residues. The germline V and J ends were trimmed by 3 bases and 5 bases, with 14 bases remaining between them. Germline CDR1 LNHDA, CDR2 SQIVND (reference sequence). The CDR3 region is CASSIVFEGYQPQHF. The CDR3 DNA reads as TGTGCCAGTAGTATCGTCTTCGAAGGCTATCAGCCCCAGCATTTT. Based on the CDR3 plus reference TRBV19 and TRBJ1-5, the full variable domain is DGGITQSPKYLFRKEGQNVTLSCEQNLNHDAMYWYRQDPGQGLRLIYYSQIVNDFQKGDIAEGYSVSREKKESFPLTVTSAQKNPTAFYLCASSIVFEGYQPQHFGDGTRLSIL.

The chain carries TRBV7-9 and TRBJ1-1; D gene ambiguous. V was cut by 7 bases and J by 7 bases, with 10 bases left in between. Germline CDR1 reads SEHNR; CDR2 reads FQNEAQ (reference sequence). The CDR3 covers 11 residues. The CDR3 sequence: CASTLGNEAFF. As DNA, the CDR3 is TGTGCCAGCACCCTGGGCAATGAAGCTTTCTTT. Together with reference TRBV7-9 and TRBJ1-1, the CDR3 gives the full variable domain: DTGVSQNPRHKITKRGQNVTFRCDPISEHNRLYWYRQTLGQGPEFLTYFQNEAQLEKSRLLSDRFSAERPKGSFSTLEIQRTEQGDSAMYLCASTLGNEAFFGQGTRLTVV.

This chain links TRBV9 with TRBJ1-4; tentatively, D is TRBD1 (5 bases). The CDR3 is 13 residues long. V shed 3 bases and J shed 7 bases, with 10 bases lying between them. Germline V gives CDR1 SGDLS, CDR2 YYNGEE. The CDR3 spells CASSAWGGEKLFF. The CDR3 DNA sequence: TGTGCCAGCAGCGCTTGGGGCGGTGAAAAACTGTTTTTT.

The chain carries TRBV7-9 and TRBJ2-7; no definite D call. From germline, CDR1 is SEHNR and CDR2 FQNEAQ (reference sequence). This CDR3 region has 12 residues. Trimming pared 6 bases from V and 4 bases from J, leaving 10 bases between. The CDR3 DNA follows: TGTGCCAGCAGATCGGGCTTTTACGAGCAGTACTTC. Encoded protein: CASRSGFYEQYF. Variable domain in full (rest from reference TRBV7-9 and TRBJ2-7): DTGVSQNPRHKITKRGQNVTFRCDPISEHNRLYWYRQTLGQGPEFLTYFQNEAQLEKSRLLSDRFSAERPKGSFSTLEIQRTEQGDSAMYLCASRSGFYEQYFGPGTRLTVT.

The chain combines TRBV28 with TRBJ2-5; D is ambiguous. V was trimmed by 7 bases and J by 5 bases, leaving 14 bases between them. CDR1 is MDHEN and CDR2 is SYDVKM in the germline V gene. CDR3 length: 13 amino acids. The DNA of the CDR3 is TGTGCCAGCACTCTCCGCGGTCGCGAGACCCAGTACTTC. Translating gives CASTLRGRETQYF. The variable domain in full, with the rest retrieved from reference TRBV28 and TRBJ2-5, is DVKVTQSSRYLVKRTGEKVFLECVQDMDHENMFWYRQDPGLGLRLIYFSYDVKMKEKGDIPEGYSVSREKKERFSLILESASTNQTSMYLCASTLRGRETQYFGPGTRLLVL.

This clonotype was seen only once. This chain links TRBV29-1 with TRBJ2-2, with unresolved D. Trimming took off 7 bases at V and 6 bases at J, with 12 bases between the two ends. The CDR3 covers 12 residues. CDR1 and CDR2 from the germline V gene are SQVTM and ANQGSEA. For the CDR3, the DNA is TGCAGCGGCGCCCAAAGCGCCGGGGAGCTGTTTTTT. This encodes CSGAQSAGELFF.

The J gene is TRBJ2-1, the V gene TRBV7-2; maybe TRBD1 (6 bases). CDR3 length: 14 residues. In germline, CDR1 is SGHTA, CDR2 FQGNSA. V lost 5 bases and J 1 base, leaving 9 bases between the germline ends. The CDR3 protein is CASSPDRSYNEQFF. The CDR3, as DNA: TGTGCCAGCAGCCCGGACAGATCCTACAATGAGCAGTTCTTC.

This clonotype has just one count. The CDR3 DNA reads as TGTGCCAGCAGCCGAGACCTAATGGACAGGGATGGAGGGGAGCTGTTTTTT. It is translated as CASSRDLMDRDGGELFF. The V call is TRBV6-1, the J call TRBJ2-2, with 8 positions matching TRBD1. The CDR3 covers 17 residues. J was trimmed by 8 bases and V by 6 bases; bases with no gene match: 17. Germline V gene data show CDR1 as MNHNS and CDR2 as SASEGT.

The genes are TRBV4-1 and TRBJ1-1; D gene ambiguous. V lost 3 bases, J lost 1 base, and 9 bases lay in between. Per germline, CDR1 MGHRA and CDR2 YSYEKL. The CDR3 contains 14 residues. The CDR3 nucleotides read TGCGCCAGCAGCCACGAGGGAGAGAACACTGAAGCTTTCTTT. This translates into CASSHEGENTEAFF.

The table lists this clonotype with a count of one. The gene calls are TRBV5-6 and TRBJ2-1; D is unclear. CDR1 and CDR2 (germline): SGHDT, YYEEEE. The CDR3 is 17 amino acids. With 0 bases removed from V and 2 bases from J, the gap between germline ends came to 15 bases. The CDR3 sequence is CASSLGRLVAAYNEQFF. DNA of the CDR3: TGTGCCAGCAGCTTGGGGCGGCTGGTAGCAGCCTACAATGAGCAGTTCTTC.

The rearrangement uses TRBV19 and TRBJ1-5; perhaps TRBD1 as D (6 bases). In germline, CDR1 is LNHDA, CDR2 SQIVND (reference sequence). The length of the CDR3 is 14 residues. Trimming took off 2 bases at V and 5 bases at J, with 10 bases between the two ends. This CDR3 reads CASSIRGYDQPQHF. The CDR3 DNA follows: TGTGCCAGTAGTATAAGGGGGTATGATCAGCCCCAGCATTTT.

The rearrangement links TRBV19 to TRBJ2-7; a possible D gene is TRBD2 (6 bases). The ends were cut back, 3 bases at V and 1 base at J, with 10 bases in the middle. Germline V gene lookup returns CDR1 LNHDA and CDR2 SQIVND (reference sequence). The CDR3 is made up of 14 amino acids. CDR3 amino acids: CASSMAGFSYEQYF. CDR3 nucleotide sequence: TGTGCCAGTAGTATGGCGGGGTTTTCCTACGAGCAGTACTTC.

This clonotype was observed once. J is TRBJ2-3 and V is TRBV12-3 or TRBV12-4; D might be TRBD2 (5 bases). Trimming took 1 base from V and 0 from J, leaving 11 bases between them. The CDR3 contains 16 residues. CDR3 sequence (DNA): TGTGCCAGCAGTTTAGGCGGGCAAACTAGCACAGATACGCAGTATTTT. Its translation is CASSLGGQTSTDTQYF.